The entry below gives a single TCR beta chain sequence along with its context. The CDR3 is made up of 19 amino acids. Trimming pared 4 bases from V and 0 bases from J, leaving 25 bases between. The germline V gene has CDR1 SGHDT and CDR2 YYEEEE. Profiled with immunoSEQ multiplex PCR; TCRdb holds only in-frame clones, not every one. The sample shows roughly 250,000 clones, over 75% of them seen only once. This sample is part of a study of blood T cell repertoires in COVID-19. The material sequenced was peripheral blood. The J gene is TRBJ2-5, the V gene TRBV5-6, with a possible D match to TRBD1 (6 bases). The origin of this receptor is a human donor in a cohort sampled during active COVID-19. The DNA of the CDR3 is TGTGCCAGCAGCCGGCTTGGCATCTCGGGCCAGGGGTACCAAGAGACCCAGTACTTC. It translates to CASSRLGISGQGYQETQYF.